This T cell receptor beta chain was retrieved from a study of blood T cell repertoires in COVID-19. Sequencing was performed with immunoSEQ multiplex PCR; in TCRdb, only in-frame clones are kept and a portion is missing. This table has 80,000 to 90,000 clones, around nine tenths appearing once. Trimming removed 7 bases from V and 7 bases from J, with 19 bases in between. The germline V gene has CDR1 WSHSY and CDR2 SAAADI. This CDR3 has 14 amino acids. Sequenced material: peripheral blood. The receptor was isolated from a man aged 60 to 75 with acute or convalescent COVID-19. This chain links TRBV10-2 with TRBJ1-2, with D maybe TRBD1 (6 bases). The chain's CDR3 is CASTPAGEGGGYTF. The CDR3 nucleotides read TGCGCCAGCACCCCAGCAGGGGAGGGTGGTGGCTACACCTTC.